The source of this TCR beta chain is a study of blood T cell repertoires in COVID-19. The wider study: Samples representing acute and convalescent COVID-19 were sourced from the United States, Italy and Spain. Sources were T cells, B-cell-depleted T cells, or PBMCs; the material itself was cDNA or gDNA.

The CDR3 sequence is 15 residues long. V lost 7 bases, J lost 1 base, and 20 bases lay in between. CDR1 is SQVTM and CDR2 is ANQGSEA in the germline V gene. Profiled with immunoSEQ multiplex PCR; TCRdb holds only in-frame clones, not every one. The table has a few hundred thousand clones, more than 70% seen once. Sequencing used peripheral blood. This sequence was found in a man aged 40-49 years with acute or convalescent COVID-19. The chain links TRBV29-1 to TRBJ2-7, with D possibly being TRBD2 (6 bases). CDR3 in DNA: TGCAGCGCCTTGGGGGGTGGATCCAATTCCTACGAGCAGTACTTC. It encodes CSALGGGSNSYEQYF.